Below, 9 T cell receptor beta chains from the same sample are listed, as sequenced in a study of blood T cell repertoires in COVID-19. The assay was immunoSEQ multiplex PCR, and TCRdb's table has in-frame clones only and misses some. The sample contains 250,000 or so clones, 80% to 90% of which appear only once. The sample was peripheral blood. These receptors came from a man aged 45 to 65 with acute or convalescent COVID-19.

The CDR3 protein is CASRTGEWETQYF. CDR3 DNA sequence: TGCGCCAGCAGAACAGGTGAATGGGAGACCCAGTACTTC. The chain combines TRBV5-1 with TRBJ2-5, with D possibly being TRBD1 (5 bases). From germline, CDR1 is SGHRS and CDR2 YFSETQ. Trimming removed 5 bases from V and 5 bases from J, with 13 bases in between. CDR3 length equals 13 residues.

The V and J genes are TRBV6-5 and TRBJ1-1; tentatively, D is TRBD1 (6 bases). This CDR3 contains 13 residues. The V and J ends lost 5 bases and 1 base respectively, with 8 bases between them. Per germline, CDR1 MNHEY and CDR2 SVGAGI. CDR3 nucleotide sequence: TGTGCCAGCAGTCGGACAGAGAACACTGAAGCTTTCTTT. Its protein is CASSRTENTEAFF.

The V gene is TRBV5-4, the J gene TRBJ1-2, with D uncertain. V lost 0 bases to trimming and J lost 4 bases, with 16 bases between them. The V gene's germline CDR1 is SGHNT and CDR2 YYREEE (reference sequence). CDR3 length: 16 amino acids. CDR3 bases: TGTGCCAGCAGCTTGGGGGGAGCCAGACGGACCTATGGCTACACCTTC. Amino acids: CASSLGGARRTYGYTF.

The V call is TRBV28, the J call TRBJ1-2; D not certain. Looked up from germline, CDR1 is MDHEN and CDR2 is SYDVKM. This CDR3 region has 14 residues. Trimming removed 2 bases from V and 4 bases from J, with 11 bases in between. CDR3 region: CASSLRQTFYGYTF. For the CDR3, the DNA is TGTGCCAGCAGTTTACGGCAGACTTTCTATGGCTACACCTTC.

The V gene is TRBV6-5, the J gene TRBJ2-3; no reliable D call. With 5 bases removed from V and 4 bases from J, the gap between germline ends came to 13 bases. The CDR3 spans 14 residues. Germline V gene lookup returns CDR1 MNHEY and CDR2 SVGAGI. CDR3 residues: CASSQRLVADTQYF. The CDR3 DNA sequence: TGTGCCAGCAGTCAGCGCTTAGTGGCAGATACGCAGTATTTT.

This chain links TRBV5-1 with TRBJ2-2; 12 bases match TRBD2. V lost 4 bases, J lost 1 base, and 11 bases stayed unmatched. The germline V gene has CDR1 SGHRS and CDR2 YFSETQ. The CDR3 covers 19 residues. In DNA form, the CDR3 reads TGCGCCAGCAGCACCGACGGGACTAGCGGGCTCATGAACACCGGGGAGCTGTTTTTT. This codes for CASSTDGTSGLMNTGELFF.

This clone was seen only once. The chain recombines TRBV19 with TRBJ2-1; 9 bases map to TRBD2. The CDR3 extends over 15 amino acids. Unmatched junction bases numbered 6, after V lost 5 bases and J lost 4 bases. Germline V gene data show CDR1 as LNHDA and CDR2 as SQIVND (reference sequence). The CDR3 is CASSPSSGAYNEQFF. DNA for the CDR3: TGTGCCAGTAGTCCGTCTAGCGGGGCGTACAATGAGCAGTTCTTC.

The chain is built from TRBV9 and TRBJ2-2; 11 nucleotides align to TRBD2. In germline, CDR1 is SGDLS, CDR2 YYNGEE. This CDR3 comprises 16 residues. Trimming cost V 3 bases and J 3 bases; bases outside gene matches: 4. CDR3 region: CASSAGLAAYTGELFF. The CDR3 nucleotides are TGTGCCAGCAGCGCGGGACTAGCGGCCTACACCGGGGAGCTGTTTTTT.

The V call is TRBV6-1, the J call TRBJ2-1; possible D gene TRBD2, 6 bases. V was clipped by 5 bases and J by 7 bases, with 12 bases between them. CDR1 MNHNS and CDR2 SASEGT come from the germline V gene. This CDR3 spans 13 amino acids. Written as DNA, the CDR3 is TGTGCCAGCAGTACCTCTAGCGCTAATGAGCAGTTCTTC. It yields the protein CASSTSSANEQFF.